This T cell receptor beta chain was sequenced in a study of technical replicates of blood from a handful of donors. Profiling relied on immunoSEQ multiplex PCR, and the TCRdb table lists in-frame clones only, not all of them. The sample holds tens of thousands of clones; just under 95% are singletons and the top ten take around 0.3%. Trimming left V 2 bases short and J 9 bases short, with 11 bases between. The CDR3 extends over 13 amino acids. The germline V gene encodes CDR1 SEHNR and CDR2 FQNEAQ (reference sequence). The TCR comes from a human donor in good health. The gene calls are TRBV7-9 and TRBJ2-1, with TRBD1 as a possible D gene (6 bases). The sequencing sample was made of T cells isolated from PBMCs. CDR3 coding DNA: TGTGCCAGCAGCTTACTACAGGGTGGTGAGCAGTTCTTC. Its translation: CASSLLQGGEQFF.